This T cell receptor beta chain was sequenced in a study of T cell responses to AZD1222 COVID-19 vaccine. Whole-study results and caveats: Donors in the cohort were predominantly white British and more often female, and clonal diversity was possibly underestimated. Baseline seropositivity characterized only six AZD1222 recipients. Spike-specific TCR breadth and depth rose after two AZD1222 doses.

The repertoire was sequenced with immunoSEQ multiplex PCR; TCRdb's copy has only in-frame clones and lacks some. The sample records about 180,000 clones, just over 85% being singletons. Per germline, CDR1 LGHDT and CDR2 YNNKEL (reference sequence). This CDR3 comprises 14 residues. Unmatched junction bases numbered 5, after V lost 2 bases and J lost 5 bases. Comments on this clone: The antigen is not known.

The rearrangement links TRBV3-1 (or the pseudogene TRBV3-2) to TRBJ2-7; 8 positions agree with TRBD1. The sample in question was peripheral blood, obtained on day 0 of AZD1222 vaccination. The TCR originated in an adult in good health. CDR3 DNA sequence: TGTGCCAGCAGCCAATGGGACAGGAGCCACGAGCAGTACTTC. It yields the protein CASSQWDRSHEQYF.